These 23 T cell receptor beta chains originate from one sample sequenced in a study of CD4 T cells in relation to SARS-CoV-2 and coronaviruses. No cognate antigen is known for these TCRs. Some clones are missing from TCRdb's copy, which holds only in-frame ones; the method was immunoSEQ multiplex PCR. The profile covers more than 35,000 clones, with about three quarters appearing a single time and about a fifth taken by the ten largest. Material for sequencing was memory CD4+ T cells from PBMCs, cultured in vitro. Receptor source: an adult with COVID-19.

On this clone: As the CDR3 is not closed by the conserved phenylalanine or tryptophan, this likely results from a read error. This chain uses TRBV11-2 with TRBJ1-5; 9 positions agree with TRBD1. The CDR3 sequence is 15 residues long. Germline trimming cut 5 bases from V and 4 bases from J; bases unmatched to any gene: 6. The germline V gene encodes CDR1 SGHAT and CDR2 FQNNGV. The CDR3 DNA reads as TGTGCCAGCAGCCAGGGGACAGGGTGGAATCAGCCCCAGCATCTT. Its protein is CASSQGTGWNQPQHL.

This sequence joins TRBV11-2 and TRBJ1-2, with TRBD1 matching over 8 bases. There are 15 residues in the CDR3. Unmatched junction bases numbered 8, after V lost 5 bases and J lost 3 bases. The germline CDR1 and CDR2 sequences are SGHAT and FQNNGV. CDR3 bases: TGTGCCAGCAGCCTTCTAGGGACAGGAGACTATGGCTACACCTTC. This codes for CASSLLGTGDYGYTF. Supplemented by reference TRBV11-2 and TRBJ1-2, the full variable domain reads EAGVAQSPRYKIIEKRQSVAFWCNPISGHATLYWYQQILGQGPKLLIQFQNNGVVDDSQLPKDRFSAERLKGVDSTLKIQPAKLEDSAVYLCASSLLGTGDYGYTFGSGTRLTVV.

The gene calls are TRBV24-1 and TRBJ2-1; perhaps TRBD1 as D (6 bases). Germline CDR1 KGHDR, CDR2 SFDVKD. V was cut by 10 bases and J by 0 bases, with 12 bases left in between. There are 14 residues in the CDR3. The CDR3 nucleotides read TGTGCCACTGCGAAAGGGGGCTCCTACAATGAGCAGTTCTTC. It encodes CATAKGGSYNEQFF.

The rearrangement links TRBV28 to TRBJ1-1; D ambiguous. Looked up from germline, CDR1 is MDHEN and CDR2 is SYDVKM. The CDR3 is made up of 17 amino acids. V was clipped by 4 bases and J by 3 bases, with 21 bases between them. CDR3 protein: CASSSLMLLGSDTEAFF. The CDR3 DNA is TGTGCCAGCAGTTCCTTAATGCTATTAGGTTCAGACACTGAAGCTTTCTTT.

The rearrangement links TRBV4-1 to TRBJ2-5; 9 bases align to TRBD2. V lost 0 bases to trimming and J lost 1 base; unmatched junction nucleotides: 6. Germline lookup yields CDR1 MGHRA and CDR2 YSYEKL. The CDR3 has 17 amino acids. Written as DNA, the CDR3 is TGCGCCAGCAGCCAAGAGGCGGCGGGAGGGCCCCAAGAGACCCAGTACTTC. This translates into CASSQEAAGGPQETQYF.

This clone was seen only a few times. The chain links TRBV2 to TRBJ1-5; D uncertain. V was trimmed by 7 bases and J by 3 bases, leaving 13 bases between them. Germline V lookup: CDR1 SNHLY, CDR2 FYNNEI. The CDR3 consists of 14 residues. The CDR3, as DNA: TGTGCCAGCATGAGGTCACAGAACAATCAGCCCCAGCATTTT. Translation: CASMRSQNNQPQHF.

The chain joins TRBV5-4 to TRBJ2-5; D may be TRBD2 (5 bases). CDR3 length equals 16 residues. Trimming removed 0 bases from V and 4 bases from J, with 16 bases in between. Germline V gene sequence: CDR1 SGHNT, CDR2 YYREEE (reference sequence). The CDR3 nucleotides read TGTGCCAGCAGCTTGGGGGGAGCCGGATTACGAGAGACCCAGTACTTC. Amino acids: CASSLGGAGLRETQYF.

This rearrangement joins TRBV27 to TRBJ2-7, with 10 bases fitting TRBD2. V trimming: 5 bases; J trimming: 1 base; junction bases outside the gene matches: 2. The CDR3 spans 14 residues. From germline, CDR1 is MNHEY and CDR2 SMNVEV (reference sequence). CDR3 nucleotides: TGTGCCAGCAGTACACTAGCGGGATCCTACGAGCAGTACTTC. Encoded protein: CASSTLAGSYEQYF.

The chain is built from TRBV2 and TRBJ1-5; D unresolved. V shed 2 bases and J shed 2 bases, with 7 bases lying between them. This CDR3 has 14 amino acids. The germline V gene has CDR1 SNHLY and CDR2 FYNNEI. This CDR3 is CASSETQGNQPQHF. The CDR3 DNA follows: TGTGCCAGCAGTGAAACGCAGGGCAATCAGCCCCAGCATTTT. Full variable domain (remainder filled in from reference TRBV2 and TRBJ1-5): EPEVTQTPSHQVTQMGQEVILRCVPISNHLYFYWYRQILGQKVEFLVSFYNNEISEKSEIFDDQFSVERPDGSNFTLKIRSTKLEDSAMYFCASSETQGNQPQHFGDGTRLSIL.

V is TRBV2 and J is TRBJ2-5, with 10 bases fitting TRBD2. Looked up from germline, CDR1 is SNHLY and CDR2 is FYNNEI. The CDR3 runs to 15 residues. J lost 5 bases, V lost 6 bases, and 9 bases had no gene match. The CDR3 sequence: CASRAGAGGPETQYF. CDR3 sequence (DNA): TGTGCCAGCAGGGCCGGAGCGGGAGGGCCGGAGACCCAGTACTTC.

The chain combines TRBV9 with TRBJ1-6; TRBD1 matches at 9 bases. J was trimmed by 9 bases and V by 3 bases; bases with no gene match: 4. There are 14 residues in the CDR3. Germline V lookup: CDR1 SGDLS, CDR2 YYNGEE. CDR3 residues: CASSGMDRGSPLHF. CDR3 coding DNA: TGTGCCAGCAGCGGGATGGACAGGGGTTCACCCCTCCACTTT.

This clone was seen only once. V usage is TRBV18 and J usage is TRBJ2-5; 12 bases match TRBD2. Germline lookup yields CDR1 KGHSH and CDR2 LQKENI. The CDR3 covers 15 residues. The junction had 5 bases not matched to a gene; V was cut back by 8 bases and J by 1 base. The CDR3 coding sequence is TGTGCCAGCACAAGGACTAGCGGGGCCCAAGAGACCCAGTACTTC. Translating gives CASTRTSGAQETQYF.

The chain recombines TRBV5-1 with TRBJ2-5, with a tentative D call TRBD2 (5 bases). V was trimmed by 0 bases and J by 5 bases, leaving 20 bases between them. CDR1 is SGHRS, CDR2 YFSETQ, per germline. The CDR3 totals 17 residues. The CDR3 DNA is TGCGCCAGCAGCTTGGGGTTTAGGCCCCAGCGGTTGGAGACCCAGTACTTC. It translates to CASSLGFRPQRLETQYF.

V usage is TRBV12-3 or TRBV12-4 and J usage is TRBJ2-5; D may be TRBD1 or TRBD2 (5 bases each). V was shortened by 7 bases and J by 7 bases, with 16 bases between the two germline ends. The CDR3 is made up of 13 amino acids. CDR3 amino acids: CASTTTDAGTQYF. In DNA, the CDR3 is TGTGCCAGCACTACGACAGACGCGGGGACCCAGTACTTC.

The J gene is TRBJ2-4, the V gene TRBV18; 8 nucleotides agree with TRBD1. The CDR3 has 13 amino acids. V lost 3 bases, J lost 6 bases, and 1 base stayed unmatched. CDR1 KGHSH and CDR2 LQKENI come from the germline V gene. The CDR3 reads CASSPDRGNIQYF. In nucleotides, the CDR3 is TGTGCCAGCTCACCCGACAGGGGAAACATTCAGTACTTC.

The chain joins TRBV5-1 to TRBJ1-4, with unresolved D. This CDR3 is built from 15 residues. V lost 4 bases, J lost 7 bases, and 17 bases lay in between. Germline V gene data show CDR1 as SGHRS and CDR2 as YFSETQ. This CDR3 is CASSTTTEWGEKLFF. The CDR3 coding sequence is TGCGCCAGCAGCACTACAACAGAGTGGGGTGAAAAACTGTTTTTT.

V is TRBV14 and J is TRBJ1-1; the D gene is possibly TRBD1 (5 bases). The germline gives CDR1 SGHDN, CDR2 FVKESK. CDR3 length equals 13 residues. With 5 bases removed from V and 1 base from J, the gap between germline ends came to 8 bases. The CDR3 protein is CASSFDRNTEAFF. In DNA form, the CDR3 reads TGTGCCAGCAGCTTCGACAGGAACACTGAAGCTTTCTTT.

This clone showed up just once. The gene calls are TRBV2 and TRBJ2-1; 10 bases align to TRBD2. Germline-derived CDR1 and CDR2 are SNHLY and FYNNEI. The CDR3 sequence is 15 residues long. J lost 7 bases, V lost 8 bases, and 11 bases had no gene match. The CDR3 protein is CASHLLAGRGNEQFF. CDR3 bases: TGTGCCAGCCATCTACTAGCGGGAAGAGGAAATGAGCAGTTCTTC. The full variable domain, in which reference TRBV2 and TRBJ2-1 provide the parts outside the CDR3, is EPEVTQTPSHQVTQMGQEVILRCVPISNHLYFYWYRQILGQKVEFLVSFYNNEISEKSEIFDDQFSVERPDGSNFTLKIRSTKLEDSAMYFCASHLLAGRGNEQFFGPGTRLTVL.

J is TRBJ2-3 and V is TRBV3-1 (or the pseudogene TRBV3-2), with D perhaps matching TRBD2 (6 bases). Trimming took 3 bases from V and 0 from J, leaving 10 bases between them. From germline, CDR1 is LGHDT and CDR2 YNNKEL (reference sequence). The CDR3 has 15 residues. CDR3 nucleotides: TGTGCCAGCAGCCACGCGGGAACTAGCACAGATACGCAGTATTTT. Translation: CASSHAGTSTDTQYF.

J is TRBJ2-1 and V is TRBV18; 11 nucleotides match TRBD2. CDR1 and CDR2 (germline): KGHSH, LQKENI. V dropped 3 bases and J dropped 12; count of bases not matched to a gene: 7. The CDR3 is 14 residues long. As DNA, the CDR3 is TGTGCCAGCTCACCGACTAGCGGGAATATTGGGCAGTTCTTC. Protein sequence: CASSPTSGNIGQFF.

This chain links TRBV28 with TRBJ1-1; D not resolved. The V gene lost 6 bases and the J gene lost 5 bases, with 10 bases spanning the gap. This CDR3 region has 12 residues. CDR1 and CDR2 from the germline V gene are MDHEN and SYDVKM. The CDR3 loop is CASSFSWTEAFF. CDR3 DNA: TGTGCCAGCAGCTTTTCTTGGACTGAAGCTTTCTTT.

The chain carries TRBV28 and TRBJ2-1; 8 nucleotides agree with TRBD2. V was clipped by 8 bases and J by 0 bases; unmatched bases: 9. Germline V gene sequence: CDR1 MDHEN, CDR2 SYDVKM. This CDR3 is built from 16 residues. This CDR3 is CASGPFSGSSYNEQFF. CDR3 DNA sequence: TGTGCCAGCGGACCATTCAGCGGGAGCTCCTACAATGAGCAGTTCTTC.

The CDR3 sequence is CASSSQETQYF. As DNA, the CDR3 is TGCGCCAGCAGCTCTCAAGAGACCCAGTACTTC. This chain joins TRBV5-1 and TRBJ2-5; D unclear. V lost 3 bases and J lost 2, with 2 bases in between. The length of the CDR3 is 11 residues. The V gene's germline CDR1 is SGHRS and CDR2 YFSETQ.